These 15 T cell receptor beta chains were all obtained from the same sample, sequenced in a study of blood T cell repertoires in COVID-19. This table comes from immunoSEQ multiplex PCR, and its TCRdb copy is limited to in-frame clones, with some not included. Among tens of thousands of clones, approximately 90% were seen once, and the ten largest hold 2.5% to 3.5%. The sequencing input was peripheral blood. The receptors were gathered from a woman aged 45-65 years with active or convalescent COVID-19.

This clone appeared once. This chain uses TRBV5-5 with TRBJ1-2, with 7 bases that match TRBD1. The CDR3 covers 14 residues. V shed 5 bases and J 0 bases; nucleotides not matched to a gene: 4. Germline CDR1 and CDR2: SGHKS and YYEKEE (reference sequence). DNA for the CDR3: TGTGCCAGCAGTTTTGGACAGGCTAACTATGGCTACACCTTC. This gives the protein CASSFGQANYGYTF.

The rearrangement uses TRBV5-6 and TRBJ2-3, with 9 bases aligning to TRBD2. Germline CDR1 reads SGHDT; CDR2 reads YYEEEE. Germline trimming cut 0 bases from V and 4 bases from J; bases unmatched to any gene: 15. CDR3 length: 19 residues. The CDR3 DNA reads TGTGCCAGCAGCTTGGCCGGTGTGGGCGGGGGGGCCGAGCCAGATACGCAGTATTTT. Translating gives CASSLAGVGGGAEPDTQYF. The variable domain in full, completed from reference TRBV5-6 and TRBJ2-3, reads DAGVTQSPTHLIKTRGQQVTLRCSPKSGHDTVSWYQQALGQGPQFIFQYYEEEERQRGNFPDRFSGHQFPNYSSELNVNALLLGDSALYLCASSLAGVGGGAEPDTQYFGPGTRLTVL.

The chain combines TRBV2 with TRBJ1-1; tentative D call: TRBD1 (6 bases). Germline assignment: CDR1 SNHLY and CDR2 FYNNEI. This CDR3 region has 15 residues. Trimming took off 7 bases at V and 1 base at J, with 16 bases between the two ends. CDR3 in DNA: TGTGCCAGCACTCGAGGGGGGGCTGGGAACACTGAAGCTTTCTTT. Residues: CASTRGGAGNTEAFF. Filled out from reference TRBV2 and TRBJ1-1, the complete variable domain reads EPEVTQTPSHQVTQMGQEVILRCVPISNHLYFYWYRQILGQKVEFLVSFYNNEISEKSEIFDDQFSVERPDGSNFTLKIRSTKLEDSAMYFCASTRGGAGNTEAFFGQGTRLTVV.

This clone was observed a handful of times. The chain couples TRBV5-1 to TRBJ1-4; unclear D gene. V was shortened by 5 bases and J by 0 bases, with 5 bases between the two germline ends. There are 13 residues in the CDR3. The germline gives CDR1 SGHRS, CDR2 YFSETQ. The CDR3 DNA is TGCGCCAGCAGGGAGTCAACTAATGAAAAACTGTTTTTT. It is translated as CASRESTNEKLFF. The variable domain in full, with the rest retrieved from reference TRBV5-1 and TRBJ1-4, is KAGVTQTPRYLIKTRGQQVTLSCSPISGHRSVSWYQQTPGQGLQFLFEYFSETQRNKGNFPGRFSGRQFSNSRSEMNVSTLELGDSALYLCASRESTNEKLFFGSGTQLSVL.

The V call is TRBV6-5, the J call TRBJ2-1, with TRBD2 matching over 10 bases. J lost 2 bases, V lost 9 bases, and 4 bases had no gene match. Germline CDR1 MNHEY, CDR2 SVGAGI. CDR3 length: 14 amino acids. CDR3 sequence reads: CASNSGGTYNEQFF. The CDR3 DNA reads as TGTGCCAGTAATAGCGGGGGGACCTACAATGAGCAGTTCTTC.

The chain couples TRBV4-2 to TRBJ1-1; D is possibly TRBD1 (5 bases). Germline V lookup: CDR1 LGHNA, CDR2 YNFKEQ. This CDR3 has 13 residues. The V end was cut by 2 bases, the J end by 1 base, with 5 bases between. The CDR3 DNA is TGTGCCAGCAGCCAAACAGGGAACACTGAAGCTTTCTTT. Its protein is CASSQTGNTEAFF.

V gene TRBV15 combines with J gene TRBJ2-6; 10 nucleotides agree with TRBD1. Germline CDR1 and CDR2: LNHNV and YYDKDF (reference sequence). The V segment lost 4 bases and the J segment 6 bases; nucleotides outside the gene matches: 3. CDR3 length equals 15 residues. The CDR3 reads CATSTGTGVANVLTF. The CDR3 DNA is TGTGCCACCAGCACTGGGACAGGGGTGGCCAACGTCCTGACTTTC.

This clone was seen once. The chain combines TRBV11-3 with TRBJ1-1; perhaps TRBD1 as D (5 bases). V dropped 3 bases and J dropped 5 bases, with 13 bases sitting between them. The CDR3 is 14 residues long. The germline gives CDR1 SGHNT, CDR2 YENEEA. CDR3 nucleotides: TGTGCCAGCAGCTTGGGACGGGGGGTAACTGAAGCTTTCTTT. This encodes CASSLGRGVTEAFF.

V usage is TRBV27 and J usage is TRBJ1-4; D is undetermined. In germline, CDR1 is MNHEY, CDR2 SMNVEV (reference sequence). V lost 6 bases and J lost 0, with 11 bases in between. The CDR3 is 15 residues long. Written as DNA, the CDR3 is TGTGCCAGCAGGCTCCTGGGCTCAACTAATGAAAAACTGTTTTTT. As protein: CASRLLGSTNEKLFF.

The rearrangement uses TRBV6-1 and TRBJ1-2; TRBD1 agrees at 8 bases. CDR3 length: 15 amino acids. After removal of 2 bases from V and 6 bases from J, the junction contained 8 bases not matched to a gene. Germline CDR1 reads MNHNS; CDR2 reads SASEGT. Here the CDR3 reads CASSERGRGRDGYTF. In nucleotides, the CDR3 is TGTGCCAGCAGTGAACGCGGCAGGGGGCGGGATGGCTACACCTTC.

This clone was detected once. J is TRBJ1-1 and V is TRBV5-1; possible D gene TRBD1, 6 bases. Trimming stripped 3 bases from V and 0 bases from J, with 12 bases between. This CDR3 spans 15 amino acids. Germline loops: CDR1 SGHRS, CDR2 YFSETQ. CDR3 coding DNA: TGCGCCAGCAGCTCACAGGGTTCGATGAACACTGAAGCTTTCTTT. Translated: CASSSQGSMNTEAFF.

The gene calls are TRBV7-2 and TRBJ2-7, with TRBD1 matching 7 bases. The CDR3 sequence is 18 residues long. Per germline, CDR1 SGHTA and CDR2 FQGNSA. V lost 0 bases, J lost 2 bases, and 13 bases stayed unmatched. This CDR3 reads CASSLALNSGTATYEQYF. The CDR3 region has the DNA TGTGCCAGCAGCTTAGCACTAAATTCCGGGACAGCAACCTACGAGCAGTACTTC.

The chain uses TRBV25-1 and TRBJ1-1; D might be TRBD1 (6 bases). The CDR3 spans 14 residues. V was clipped by 2 bases and J by 7 bases, with 14 bases between them. Germline V gene sequence: CDR1 MGHDK, CDR2 SYGVNS. The CDR3 DNA is TGTGCCAGCAGTGAACTGGGACATCCGAATGAAGCTTTCTTT. It codes for CASSELGHPNEAFF.

This clone was recorded only once. The rearrangement joins TRBV11-2 to TRBJ2-5; no firm D call. Trimming took off 1 base at V and 2 bases at J, with 11 bases between the two ends. This CDR3 contains 15 residues. Germline V CDR1 and CDR2: SGHAT, FQNNGV. This CDR3 is CASSLGQALQETQYF. As DNA, the CDR3 is TGTGCCAGCAGCTTAGGCCAGGCCCTACAAGAGACCCAGTACTTC. Full variable domain (outside the CDR3, taken from reference TRBV11-2 and TRBJ2-5): EAGVAQSPRYKIIEKRQSVAFWCNPISGHATLYWYQQILGQGPKLLIQFQNNGVVDDSQLPKDRFSAERLKGVDSTLKIQPAKLEDSAVYLCASSLGQALQETQYFGPGTRLLVL.

The chain couples TRBV6-1 to TRBJ1-3; TRBD1 is a possible D gene (5 bases). Trimming stripped 3 bases from V and 0 bases from J, with 12 bases between. This CDR3 contains 16 residues. The V gene's germline CDR1 is MNHNS and CDR2 SASEGT. In DNA form, the CDR3 reads TGTGCCAGCAGTGACCAGGGCGCCTACTCTGGAAACACCATATATTTT. The encoded protein is CASSDQGAYSGNTIYF.